One sample yielded the 13 T cell receptor beta chains listed below, sequenced in a study of CD8+ T cells in alopecia areata. Sequencing templates came from extracted RNA that was reverse transcribed into cDNA. The repertoire was sequenced with immunoSEQ multiplex PCR; TCRdb's copy has only in-frame clones and lacks some. In the table there are roughly 140,000 clones, roughly half of which are singletons. Sample: CD4+ T cells sorted from blood, taken at week 0. The receptors here all came from a human donor with alopecia areata.

The V gene is TRBV11-1, the J gene TRBJ2-7; maybe TRBD2 (6 bases). Germline V CDR1 and CDR2: SGHAT, FQDESV (reference sequence). Trimming removed 3 bases from V and 4 bases from J, with 10 bases in between. The CDR3 spans 13 residues. The chain's CDR3 is CASSFAEGYEQYF. CDR3 in DNA: TGTGCCAGCAGCTTCGCGGAGGGGTACGAGCAGTACTTC.

This clone appeared once. The chain joins TRBV27 to TRBJ2-1; D remains ambiguous. Germline V gives CDR1 MNHEY, CDR2 SMNVEV (reference sequence). V dropped 3 bases and J dropped 5 bases, with 8 bases sitting between them. The CDR3 is made up of 13 amino acids. In DNA form, the CDR3 reads TGTGCCAGCAGTTTCGGAGTCCACAATGAGCAGTTCTTC. Translating gives CASSFGVHNEQFF.

In nucleotides, the CDR3 is TGTGCCTCGACGGACAGCTACTTTGGAGGCTACACCTTC. It specifies CASTDSYFGGYTF. V gene TRBV30 combines with J gene TRBJ1-2; D is perhaps TRBD1 (6 bases). The ends were cut back, 7 bases at V and 8 bases at J, with 20 bases in the middle. The CDR3 covers 13 residues. Germline V gene data show CDR1 as GTSNPN and CDR2 as SVGIG (reference sequence).

The V and J genes are TRBV7-8 and TRBJ2-1; D is undetermined. CDR3 size: 13 residues. Germline CDR1 and CDR2: SGHVS and FQNEAQ. V was clipped by 5 bases and J by 9 bases, with 14 bases between them. Here the CDR3 reads CASSPLRGSEQFF. The DNA of the CDR3 is TGTGCCAGCAGCCCACTGCGAGGCAGTGAGCAGTTCTTC.

CDR3 coding DNA: TGTGCCTGGGGGGGCCGGGACAGGTCCTACGAGCAGTACTTC. Translation gives CAWGGRDRSYEQYF. The rearrangement uses TRBV30 and TRBJ2-7, with 8 nucleotides matching TRBD1. Germline CDR1 is GTSNPN and CDR2 is SVGIG (reference sequence). The CDR3 extends over 14 amino acids. The junction had 7 bases not matched to a gene; V was cut back by 5 bases and J by 1 base.

The chain combines TRBV30 with TRBJ2-5, with 7 nucleotides matching TRBD2. Germline CDR1 reads GTSNPN; CDR2 reads SVGIG (reference sequence). CDR3 length: 14 amino acids. Trimming cost V 0 bases and J 4 bases; bases outside gene matches: 5. The CDR3 region has the DNA TGTGCCTGGAGTGTCGGCGGGAGTCTAGAGACCCAGTACTTC. The encoded protein is CAWSVGGSLETQYF.

The chain recombines TRBV6-1 with TRBJ1-2; TRBD1 is a possible D gene (6 bases). CDR3 length: 14 residues. Trimming stripped 2 bases from V and 7 bases from J, with 14 bases between. CDR1 MNHNS and CDR2 SASEGT come from the germline V gene. In DNA, the CDR3 is TGTGCCAGCAGTGAACACTTACAGGGCTCTGGCTACACCTTC. Amino acids: CASSEHLQGSGYTF.

The rearrangement joins TRBV29-1 to TRBJ2-1, with D possibly TRBD2 on 6 matching bases. This CDR3 is built from 14 residues. From germline, CDR1 is SQVTM and CDR2 ANQGSEA. V was trimmed by 3 bases and J by 6 bases, leaving 15 bases between them. CDR3 sequence (DNA): TGCAGCGTTGAGAGGAGGGCCGGAGGCAATGAGCAGTTCTTC. Protein product: CSVERRAGGNEQFF.

This clone has more than one count but fewer than ten. The chain employs TRBV28 and TRBJ1-6; D is unclear. CDR1 is MDHEN and CDR2 is SYDVKM in the germline V gene. Trimming removed 3 bases from V and 3 bases from J, with 6 bases in between. CDR3 size: 14 residues. The CDR3 DNA follows: TGTGCCAGCAGTTTTGGCCGCTATAATTCACCCCTCCACTTT. The encoded protein is CASSFGRYNSPLHF.

CDR3 sequence: CASSGGRGEQYF. Here the CDR3 DNA reads TGTGCCAGCAGTGGGGGGAGGGGCGAGCAGTACTTC. The chain is built from TRBV25-1 and TRBJ2-7; TRBD2 agrees at 7 bases. The CDR3 is made up of 12 amino acids. From germline, CDR1 is MGHDK and CDR2 SYGVNS. J was trimmed by 6 bases and V by 4 bases; bases with no gene match: 3.

The chain couples TRBV5-1 to TRBJ2-1, with no clear D. Trimming took 3 bases from V and 5 from J, leaving 15 bases between them. The CDR3 sequence is 15 residues long. Germline CDR1 SGHRS, CDR2 YFSETQ. CDR3 region: CASSYLNKGNNEQFF. In DNA, the CDR3 is TGCGCCAGCAGCTACCTCAACAAGGGAAACAATGAGCAGTTCTTC.

This clone occurred a few times. V usage is TRBV7-3 and J usage is TRBJ2-1; 9 nucleotides match TRBD2. Germline CDR1 is SGHTA and CDR2 is FQGTGA. J gave up 9 bases and V 2 bases, and 11 bases lay outside the gene matches. CDR3 size: 16 residues. CDR3 sequence (DNA): TGTGCCAGCAGCTTAGGGGGCGGGAGGGAGGTTGGTGAGCAGTTCTTC. Protein sequence: CASSLGGGREVGEQFF.

This clone was detected only once. This chain connects TRBV11-2 to TRBJ2-5; no clear D. The CDR3 extends over 14 amino acids. V gave up 0 bases and J gave up 7 bases, with 12 bases separating them. Germline CDR1 SGHAT, CDR2 FQNNGV. The CDR3 protein is CASSLEGLGGTQYF. The CDR3, as DNA: TGTGCCAGCAGCTTAGAGGGCCTTGGCGGGACCCAGTACTTC.